Shown below are 27 T cell receptor beta chains from a single sample sequenced in a study of OX40 agonist ivuxolimab in advanced cancers. Sequencing used immunoSEQ multiplex PCR; TCRdb keeps in-frame clones, though not all of them. Among around 61,000 clones, less than 85% were seen once, and the ten largest hold approximately 0.49%. The sequenced sample was CD4+ or CD8+ T cells sorted from blood, obtained in a trial of the OX40 agonist ivuxolimab. The receptors stem from an adult with an advanced solid tumor such as melanoma, head and neck, liver or kidney cancer.

J is TRBJ1-3 and V is TRBV11-1; D not resolved. V was pared by 5 bases and J by 2 bases, with 13 bases between. The germline V gene encodes CDR1 SGHAT and CDR2 FQDESV (reference sequence). This CDR3 spans 15 amino acids. CDR3 sequence reads: CASSLNSEPGNTIYF. Written as DNA, the CDR3 is TGTGCCAGCAGCCTAAATTCCGAGCCTGGAAACACCATATATTTT.

The genes are TRBV19 and TRBJ2-3, with TRBD2 matching over 12 bases. CDR1 is LNHDA, CDR2 SQIVND, per germline (reference sequence). The length of the CDR3 is 15 residues. The junction had 7 bases not matched to a gene; V was cut back by 8 bases and J by 4 bases. CDR3 nucleotide sequence: TGTGCCAGTCAGACTAGCGGGAGTCGGGCAGATACGCAGTATTTT. Protein product: CASQTSGSRADTQYF. The full variable domain, with the rest looked up from reference TRBV19 and TRBJ2-3, is DGGITQSPKYLFRKEGQNVTLSCEQNLNHDAMYWYRQDPGQGLRLIYYSQIVNDFQKGDIAEGYSVSREKKESFPLTVTSAQKNPTAFYLCASQTSGSRADTQYFGPGTRLTVL.

A word on this clone: Its ends do not fully match the called genes, so a read error is possible. This chain uses TRBV19 with TRBJ1-1; no definite D call. Germline CDR1 is LNHDA and CDR2 is SQIVND (reference sequence). CDR3 size: 11 residues. CDR3 region: CVSRRAEEAFF. CDR3 DNA: TGTGTCAGTAGGAGAGCGGAGGAAGCTTTCTTT.

The chain employs TRBV6-1 and TRBJ2-7; D is unclear. V was trimmed by 3 bases and J by 3 bases, leaving 3 bases between them. CDR1 MNHNS and CDR2 SASEGT come from the germline V gene. The CDR3 has 11 residues. Here the CDR3 reads CASSDYYEQYF. In nucleotides, the CDR3 is TGTGCCAGCAGTGATTACTACGAGCAGTACTTC.

This rearrangement joins TRBV7-9 to TRBJ2-2; unclear D gene. V lost 5 bases and J 6 bases, leaving 13 bases between the germline ends. The length of the CDR3 is 14 residues. Germline CDR1 and CDR2: SEHNR and FQNEAQ (reference sequence). CDR3 in amino acids: CASSHPVRAGELFF. CDR3 nucleotide sequence: TGTGCCAGCAGCCACCCGGTTCGGGCCGGGGAGCTGTTTTTT.

V and J are TRBV4-2 and TRBJ1-2; no definite D call. The CDR3 totals 13 residues. V was clipped by 4 bases and J by 4 bases, with 10 bases between them. Germline-derived CDR1 and CDR2 are LGHNA and YNFKEQ. The CDR3 bases are TGTGCCAGCAGCCTAGGACGGGCCTATGGCTACACCTTC. As protein: CASSLGRAYGYTF.

The chain links TRBV7-2 to TRBJ2-7, with 8 bases that match TRBD2. Trimming took 5 bases from V and 3 from J; bases not matched to a gene: 9. The germline V gene encodes CDR1 SGHTA and CDR2 FQGNSA. The CDR3 extends over 15 amino acids. Here the CDR3 DNA reads TGTGCCAGCAGCGTAGGGCCAGCGGGAGACTACGAGCAGTACTTC. Protein product: CASSVGPAGDYEQYF.

This clone was found once. Written as DNA, the CDR3 is TGTGCCAGCAGATCGGCAGGGTTGGAGACCCAGTACTTC. It specifies CASRSAGLETQYF. V usage is TRBV7-2 and J usage is TRBJ2-5, with D possibly matching TRBD1 (5 bases). Germline-derived CDR1 and CDR2 are SGHTA and FQGNSA. This CDR3 has 13 amino acids. Trimming pared 6 bases from V and 5 bases from J, leaving 13 bases between.

The V and J genes are TRBV7-9 and TRBJ1-5; D is ambiguous. The V gene lost 3 bases and the J gene lost 3 bases, with 12 bases spanning the gap. Germline lookup yields CDR1 SEHNR and CDR2 FQNEAQ (reference sequence). This CDR3 has 15 amino acids. The CDR3 DNA sequence: TGTGCCAGCAGCTTCGGAGGTCTACTCAATCAGCCCCAGCATTTT. This codes for CASSFGGLLNQPQHF.

This rearrangement joins TRBV7-2 to TRBJ2-5, with D possibly called TRBD1 or TRBD2 (5 bases each). V lost 1 base and J lost 5, with 17 bases in between. The germline V gene encodes CDR1 SGHTA and CDR2 FQGNSA. This CDR3 is 16 amino acids long. The CDR3 is CASSLEGYVGDETQYF. The CDR3 DNA follows: TGTGCCAGCAGCTTAGAAGGTTACGTAGGGGACGAGACCCAGTACTTC.

The chain is built from TRBV30 and TRBJ1-1; 9 bases agree with TRBD1. V lost 3 bases to trimming and J lost 10 bases; unmatched junction nucleotides: 9. There are 13 residues in the CDR3. Germline loops: CDR1 GTSNPN, CDR2 SVGIG (reference sequence). The CDR3 DNA is TGTGCCTGGAGAGGACAGGGGAGCCTCGGAGCTTTCTTT. Translated: CAWRGQGSLGAFF.

V and J are TRBV4-1 and TRBJ2-7; 10 bases match TRBD1. V lost 3 bases, J lost 4 bases, and 15 bases stayed unmatched. CDR3 length equals 18 residues. The V gene's germline CDR1 is MGHRA and CDR2 YSYEKL. CDR3 loop: CASSQQGTGVVGPYEQYF. CDR3 bases: TGCGCCAGCAGCCAGCAGGGGACAGGGGTTGTTGGTCCGTACGAGCAGTACTTC.

A few counts support this clone. This chain's CDR3 is CASSQQQGSNQPQHF. The CDR3 DNA follows: TGCGCCAGCAGCCAACAACAGGGGAGCAATCAGCCCCAGCATTTT. The gene calls are TRBV4-1 and TRBJ1-5, with 7 bases aligning to TRBD1. The germline V gene encodes CDR1 MGHRA and CDR2 YSYEKL. The CDR3 extends over 15 amino acids. The V and J ends lost 2 bases and 1 base, in that order; junction bases with no gene match: 2.

This clone appeared a few times. CDR3 region: CASSLDLGLAETQYF. The DNA of the CDR3 is TGTGCCAGCAGCTTAGATCTGGGTCTCGCGGAGACCCAGTACTTC. The chain links TRBV11-2 to TRBJ2-5; the D is unclear. There are 15 residues in the CDR3. Trimming left V 0 bases short and J 5 bases short, with 13 bases between. The germline V gene has CDR1 SGHAT and CDR2 FQNNGV.

The CDR3, as DNA: TGTGCCAGCAGCCTTCGACCCGGAAGGGGCTACGAGCAGTACTTC. It encodes CASSLRPGRGYEQYF. The V gene is TRBV11-3, the J gene TRBJ2-7; maybe TRBD1 (5 bases). There are 15 residues in the CDR3. Germline V gene data show CDR1 as SGHNT and CDR2 as YENEEA. With 5 bases removed from V and 3 bases from J, the gap between germline ends came to 17 bases.

This chain's CDR3 is CASSLNSGTDLLGYTF. CDR3 coding DNA: TGTGCCAGCAGCTTAAACTCTGGGACAGACTTGTTAGGCTACACCTTC. The chain uses TRBV7-2 and TRBJ1-2; 7 nucleotides match TRBD1. Germline V gene sequence: CDR1 SGHTA, CDR2 FQGNSA. This CDR3 spans 16 amino acids. Trimming removed 2 bases from V and 8 bases from J; junction bases left unmatched: 14.

V gene TRBV11-2 combines with J gene TRBJ1-4; D gene ambiguous. The germline V and J ends were trimmed by 5 bases and 5 bases, with 9 bases remaining between them. The CDR3 runs to 13 residues. The V gene's germline CDR1 is SGHAT and CDR2 FQNNGV. CDR3 residues: CASSRGRNEKLFF. DNA of the CDR3: TGTGCCAGCAGCAGAGGAAGGAATGAAAAACTGTTTTTT.

The gene calls are TRBV7-2 and TRBJ2-5; perhaps TRBD2 as D (7 bases). The CDR3 sequence is 15 residues long. With 1 base removed from V and 5 bases from J, the gap between germline ends came to 14 bases. CDR1 is SGHTA and CDR2 is FQGNSA in the germline V gene. The CDR3 loop is CASSLGGLGGETQYF. CDR3 sequence (DNA): TGTGCCAGCAGCTTAGGCGGACTAGGGGGGGAGACCCAGTACTTC. Full variable domain (missing parts from reference TRBV7-2 and TRBJ2-5): GAGVSQSPSNKVTEKGKDVELRCDPISGHTALYWYRQSLGQGLEFLIYFQGNSAPDKSGLPSDRFSAERTGGSVSTLTIQRTQQEDSAVYLCASSLGGLGGETQYFGPGTRLLVL.

CDR3 DNA sequence: TGTGCCAGCAGCCCTATCCCAAATGAGCAGTTCTTC. Protein sequence: CASSPIPNEQFF. The V call is TRBV7-9, the J call TRBJ2-1; no firm D call. Germline V gene data show CDR1 as SEHNR and CDR2 as FQNEAQ (reference sequence). Trimming cost V 5 bases and J 7 bases, with 9 bases left between them. This CDR3 contains 12 residues.

This chain joins TRBV11-2 and TRBJ2-1; D unclear. Germline loops: CDR1 SGHAT, CDR2 FQNNGV. The V end lost 5 bases, the J end lost 4 bases, and 9 bases lay between the germline ends. The length of the CDR3 is 13 residues. CDR3 sequence: CASSPNGYNEQFF. In DNA, the CDR3 is TGTGCCAGCAGCCCGAACGGATACAATGAGCAGTTCTTC.

This clone was counted between two and nine times. The chain's CDR3 is CAIKPGQGSFEQYF. CDR3 nucleotides: TGTGCCATCAAACCGGGACAGGGAAGTTTCGAGCAGTACTTC. This chain links TRBV10-3 with TRBJ2-7; the match to TRBD1 covers 9 bases. CDR1 is ENHRY and CDR2 is SYGVKD in the germline V gene. J lost 6 bases, V lost 7 bases, and 10 bases had no gene match. This CDR3 spans 14 amino acids.

The table lists this clone with a few counts. This rearrangement joins TRBV7-2 to TRBJ2-3; D perhaps matches TRBD2 (6 bases). With 6 bases removed from V and 1 base from J, the gap between germline ends came to 11 bases. The CDR3 sequence is 14 residues long. CDR1 SGHTA and CDR2 FQGNSA come from the germline V gene. DNA for the CDR3: TGTGCCAGCAGTAGGGCTAGCGGCACAGATACGCAGTATTTT. It yields the protein CASSRASGTDTQYF.

This chain connects TRBV7-9 to TRBJ1-1, with D unclear. Looked up from germline, CDR1 is SEHNR and CDR2 is FQNEAQ (reference sequence). The germline V and J ends were trimmed by 1 base and 4 bases, with 10 bases remaining between them. The CDR3 covers 14 residues. In nucleotides, the CDR3 is TGTGCCAGCAGCTTAGGGGCGGGGTCCACTGAAGCTTTCTTT. Amino acid sequence: CASSLGAGSTEAFF.

The chain joins TRBV19 to TRBJ1-5; D is possibly TRBD1 (5 bases). This CDR3 contains 12 residues. Germline-derived CDR1 and CDR2 are LNHDA and SQIVND (reference sequence). V shed 7 bases and J shed 7 bases, with 11 bases lying between them. Written as DNA, the CDR3 is TGTGCCAGTAACCCCGAGGGGCAGCCCCAGCATTTT. Protein product: CASNPEGQPQHF. The variable domain in full, completed from reference TRBV19 and TRBJ1-5, reads DGGITQSPKYLFRKEGQNVTLSCEQNLNHDAMYWYRQDPGQGLRLIYYSQIVNDFQKGDIAEGYSVSREKKESFPLTVTSAQKNPTAFYLCASNPEGQPQHFGDGTRLSIL.

This chain joins TRBV15 and TRBJ1-4; D is uncertain. Trimming took off 0 bases at V and 0 bases at J, with 20 bases between the two ends. The CDR3 sequence is 20 residues long. Germline V gene sequence: CDR1 LNHNV, CDR2 YYDKDF (reference sequence). This CDR3 is CATSRDYPGLGFATNEKLFF. CDR3 sequence (DNA): TGTGCCACCAGCAGAGACTACCCCGGGTTAGGGTTTGCAACTAATGAAAAACTGTTTTTT.

The chain couples TRBV2 to TRBJ2-5, with 7 bases identical to TRBD2. The V and J ends lost 0 bases and 4 bases, in that order; junction bases with no gene match: 5. The germline CDR1 and CDR2 sequences are SNHLY and FYNNEI. The CDR3 is 15 amino acids. The DNA of the CDR3 is TGTGCCAGCAGTGAAGCGGGCGGGAGTATAGAGACCCAGTACTTC. It codes for CASSEAGGSIETQYF.

This clone was observed a handful of times. The V gene is TRBV27, the J gene TRBJ2-7; D is perhaps TRBD2 (5 bases). The V end lost 4 bases, the J end lost 3 bases, and 13 bases lay between the germline ends. The germline gives CDR1 MNHEY, CDR2 SMNVEV (reference sequence). CDR3 length equals 14 residues. The DNA for the CDR3 is TGTGCCAGCAGTTCCCCCCGGGCGGGCTACGAGCAGTACTTC. Translated, it gives CASSSPRAGYEQYF.